The clone carrying this T cell receptor beta chain has just one count. This entry comes from a study of Ad26.COV2.S vaccination and SARS-CoV-2 variants. The V gene end was trimmed by 10 bases and the J gene end by 10 bases; junction bases not matched to a gene: 11. CDR3 length equals 13 residues. Per germline, CDR1 LNHDA and CDR2 SQIVND (reference sequence). Generated by immunoSEQ multiplex PCR, the TCRdb table keeps only in-frame clones and is missing some. The sample lists a few hundred thousand clones, about 80% occurring once. This sample's treatment: roughly 18 received Ad26.COV2.S at low or high dose, single or two shots; about 5 received placebo; per-sample allocation not given. The investigators took samples on day 63 after the first vaccine or placebo injection. The individual, an adult aged 18-55 years, was a donor in Boston.

The starting material was peripheral blood, obtained in a trial of Ad26.COV2.S vaccine versus placebo. This TCR was recovered from a person between 18 and 65 years old who received the Ad26.COV2.S COVID-19 vaccine or a placebo. The V gene is TRBV19, the J gene TRBJ2-1; the match to TRBD1 covers 9 bases. CDR3 DNA: TGTGCCATTCCCGGGACAGGGCCCTTAGAGCAGTTCTTC. This translates into CAIPGTGPLEQFF.